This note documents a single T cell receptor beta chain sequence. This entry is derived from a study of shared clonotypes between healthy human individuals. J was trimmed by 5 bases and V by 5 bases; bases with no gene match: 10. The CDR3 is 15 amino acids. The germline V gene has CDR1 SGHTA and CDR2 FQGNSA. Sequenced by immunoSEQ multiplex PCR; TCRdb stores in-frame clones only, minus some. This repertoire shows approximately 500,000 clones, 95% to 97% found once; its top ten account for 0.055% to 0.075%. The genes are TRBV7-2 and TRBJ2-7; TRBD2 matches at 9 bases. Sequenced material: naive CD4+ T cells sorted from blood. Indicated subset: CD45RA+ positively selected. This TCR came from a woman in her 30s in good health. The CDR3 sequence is CASSPSRVAGDEQYF. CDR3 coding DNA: TGTGCCAGCAGCCCTTCGAGGGTAGCGGGAGACGAGCAGTACTTC.